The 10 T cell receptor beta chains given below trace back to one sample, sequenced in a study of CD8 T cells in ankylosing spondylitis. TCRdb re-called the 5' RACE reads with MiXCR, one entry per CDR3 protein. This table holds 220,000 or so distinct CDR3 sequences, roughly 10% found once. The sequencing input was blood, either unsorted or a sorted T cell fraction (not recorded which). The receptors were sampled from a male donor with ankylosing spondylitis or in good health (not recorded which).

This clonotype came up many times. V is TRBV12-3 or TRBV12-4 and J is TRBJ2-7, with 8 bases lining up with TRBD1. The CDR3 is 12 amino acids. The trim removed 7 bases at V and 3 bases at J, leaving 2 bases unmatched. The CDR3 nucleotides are TGTGCCAGCACAGGGACAGGCTACGAGCAGTACTTC. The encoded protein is CASTGTGYEQYF.

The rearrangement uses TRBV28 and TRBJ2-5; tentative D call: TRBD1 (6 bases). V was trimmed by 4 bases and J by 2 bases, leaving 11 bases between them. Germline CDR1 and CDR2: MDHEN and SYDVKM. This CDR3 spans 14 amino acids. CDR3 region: CASSSRTEQETQYF. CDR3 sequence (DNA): TGTGCCAGCAGTTCTCGGACAGAACAAGAGACCCAGTACTTC.

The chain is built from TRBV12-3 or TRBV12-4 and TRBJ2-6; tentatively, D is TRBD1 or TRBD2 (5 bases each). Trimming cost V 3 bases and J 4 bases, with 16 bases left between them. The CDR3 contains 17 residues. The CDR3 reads CASSFTGHGAGANVLTF. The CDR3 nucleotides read TGTGCCAGCAGTTTTACGGGCCACGGGGCCGGGGCCAACGTCCTGACTTTC.

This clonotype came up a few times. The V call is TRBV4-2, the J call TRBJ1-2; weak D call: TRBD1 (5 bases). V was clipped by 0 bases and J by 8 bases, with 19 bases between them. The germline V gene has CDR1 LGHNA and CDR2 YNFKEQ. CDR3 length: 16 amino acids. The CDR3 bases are TGTGCCAGCAGCCAAGAACCAACCCGGGACTACGGGGGCTACACCTTC. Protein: CASSQEPTRDYGGYTF.

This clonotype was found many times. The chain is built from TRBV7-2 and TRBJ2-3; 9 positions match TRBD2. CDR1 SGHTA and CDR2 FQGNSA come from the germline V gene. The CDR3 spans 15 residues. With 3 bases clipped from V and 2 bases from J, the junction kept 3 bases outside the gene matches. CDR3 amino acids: CASSLTSGDTDTQYF. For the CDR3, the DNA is TGTGCCAGCAGCTTGACTAGCGGAGACACAGATACGCAGTATTTT.

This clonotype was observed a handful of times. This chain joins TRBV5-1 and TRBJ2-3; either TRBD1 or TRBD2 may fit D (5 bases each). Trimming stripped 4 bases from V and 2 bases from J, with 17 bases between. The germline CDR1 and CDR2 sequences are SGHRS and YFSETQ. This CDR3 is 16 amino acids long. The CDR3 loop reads CASSTSGTVNTDTQYF. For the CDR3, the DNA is TGCGCCAGCAGCACATCCGGGACGGTAAACACAGATACGCAGTATTTT.

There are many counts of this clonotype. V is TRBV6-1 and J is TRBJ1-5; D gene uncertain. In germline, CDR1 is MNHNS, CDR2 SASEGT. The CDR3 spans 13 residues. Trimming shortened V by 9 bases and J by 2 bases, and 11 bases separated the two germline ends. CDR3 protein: CASQVGGNQPQHF. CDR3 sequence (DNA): TGTGCCAGTCAGGTTGGCGGCAATCAGCCCCAGCATTTT.

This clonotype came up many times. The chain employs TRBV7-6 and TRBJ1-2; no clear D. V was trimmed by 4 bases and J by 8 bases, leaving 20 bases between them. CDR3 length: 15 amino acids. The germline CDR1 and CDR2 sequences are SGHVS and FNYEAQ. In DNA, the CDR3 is TGTGCCAGCAGCTCACTCGACCGGGGTACGGAAGGCTACACCTTC. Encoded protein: CASSSLDRGTEGYTF. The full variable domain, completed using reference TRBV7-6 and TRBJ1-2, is GAGVSQSPRYKVTKRGQDVALRCDPISGHVSLYWYRQALGQGPEFLTYFNYEAQQDKSGLPNDRFSAERPEGSISTLTIQRTEQRDSAMYRCASSSLDRGTEGYTFGSGTRLTVV.

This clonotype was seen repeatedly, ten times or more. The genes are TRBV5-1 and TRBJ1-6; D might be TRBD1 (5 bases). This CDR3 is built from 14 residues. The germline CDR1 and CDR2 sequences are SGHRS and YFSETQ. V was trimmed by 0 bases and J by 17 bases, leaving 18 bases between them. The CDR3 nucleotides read TGCGCCAGCAGCTTGGGCGACCTAGACAGACCTTTCCACTTT. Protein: CASSLGDLDRPFHF.

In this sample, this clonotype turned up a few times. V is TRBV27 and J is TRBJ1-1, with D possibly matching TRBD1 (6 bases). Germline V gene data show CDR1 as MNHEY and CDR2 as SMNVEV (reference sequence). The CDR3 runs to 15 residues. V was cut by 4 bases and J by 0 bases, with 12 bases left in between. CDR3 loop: CASSSPGAMNTEAFF. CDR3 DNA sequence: TGTGCCAGCAGTTCGCCGGGGGCAATGAACACTGAAGCTTTCTTT.